Here is one TCR beta chain with its context. Its antigen is unknown. Mismatch with germline at one junction end may stem from a read error. CDR3 length: 12 amino acids, cysteine to phenylalanine. Only CDR3 DNA remains: 36 bases, in frame from the first base. The germline V gene (reference sequence) gives CDR1 as DFQATT and CDR2 as SNEGSKA. These data belong to a study of identical twins (dated by TCRdb to the mid-2010s). A note on the overall study: The study deep-sequenced TCR alpha and beta repertoires from monozygotic twins, unrelated adults of various ages and cord blood to test whether fetal clonotypes persist. To rule out contamination, replicate twin experiments were performed at different times with different library preparation protocols. The investigation overall reported the following: Compared with coincidental sharing between unrelated individuals, out-of-frame TCR alpha sequences shared between twins had an excess of sequences with low generation probability. Because the same donors could not be followed over many years, conclusions were based on cross-sectional statistical analysis. Zero-insertion analyses could be partly confounded by invariant T cells such as MAIT and iNKT, though diverse VJ usage argued against such confounding for most clonotypes. Fewer insertions were carried by abundant cord blood beta clonotypes; a weaker similar trend was observed in young adult naive repertoires, while no such trend was observed in memory repertoires. A weaker excess of twin sharing was found in beta out-of-frame sequences because the signal-to-noise ratio was lowered by fewer shared sequences. In monozygotic twins, out-of-frame TCR alpha sharing was systematically underestimated by recombination models, although the models agreed with sharing between unrelated individuals.

Libraries were built with 5' RACE. Sequencing was carried out with an Illumina HiSeq 2000. A universal primer binding site was added through template switching, and the final cDNA carried a unique molecular identifier so that TCR cDNA molecules could be counted accurately. Specific primers in the conserved constant-segment region were used to synthesize first-strand cDNA for the TCR alpha and beta chains. Each cDNA library was double barcoded, with a SMART-Mk sample barcode plus Illumina barcodes, to control for contamination. TruSeq adapter sequences along with Illumina sample barcodes were introduced in two successive PCR steps. The Illumina HiSeq platform was used with custom primers to sequence TCR alpha and beta cDNA libraries. Processing in the source paper ran as follows. Raw reads were processed with MiGEC to extract unique molecular identifiers, and MiXCR was used to determine CDR3 positions. Recombination models were inferred per individual with the repgenHMM and IGoR tools using an EM algorithm. Shared clonotypes were analyzed with the tcR package in R, and sharing was normalized by the product of cloneset sizes. Out-of-frame nonproductive sequences were analyzed to study raw recombination free of thymic and clonal selection effects. TCRdb reprocessed the public reads (quality trimming at Q25 with fastp, clone calling with MiXCR) and kept in-frame beta chains. Rows are combined by CDR3 protein, so each entry shows the most common genes and DNA. These V and J calls rely on TCRdb rather than the paper's analysis. The sample profile shows approximately 700,000 distinct CDR3 sequences; over 5% of them were found once. The ten largest clones represent roughly 2% of the sample.

Every donor in the study was a healthy Caucasian. The study also sequenced three unrelated non-twin adults: a male aged 18 to 30, a male aged 50 to 59 and a female aged 50 to 59. Using Miltenyi CD45RO+ enrichment and human naive T-cell isolation kits, memory (CD45RO+) and naive T cells were isolated from PBMC. The material sequenced was naive T cells sorted from blood. In light of the paper, this sample's cell subset or site label describes: cells isolated with a human naive T-cell isolation kit. This receptor chain uses TRBV20-1 and TRBJ2-1; TRBD2 is possibly the D segment (5 matching bases). The receptor's source is a man younger than 35 in good health. This receptor carries the CDR3 CSAPDSSNEQFF. The DNA sequence is TGCAGTGCTCCGGACTCCTCCAATGAGCAGTTCTTC.